The 24 T cell receptor beta chains presented below share a single source sample, sequenced in a study of naive and memory T cell subsets. Four PCR rounds used nested alpha and beta constant region primers plus the SP2 primer. TCRdb reanalysed the 5' RACE reads using MiXCR and keeps one entry per CDR3 protein. The repertoire holds roughly 30,000 distinct CDR3 sequences, with roughly 17% as singletons. A UMI-containing oligonucleotide was joined by 3' ligation to the TCR cDNA template. The origin of the receptors is a female donor in good health.

This clonotype was counted between two and nine times. The chain is built from TRBV6-1 and TRBJ1-5; the D is unclear. Germline assignment: CDR1 MNHNS and CDR2 SASEGT. Trimming left V 1 base short and J 3 bases short, with 13 bases between. The CDR3 has 16 amino acids. The CDR3 bases are TGTGCCAGCAGTGAAGGGGCAGGACGTACCAATCAGCCCCAGCATTTT. Translating gives CASSEGAGRTNQPQHF.

This clonotype was seen at least ten times. The chain uses TRBV7-8 and TRBJ2-1, with 8 bases lining up with TRBD1. The CDR3 has 13 amino acids. Germline trimming cut 2 bases from V and 15 bases from J; bases unmatched to any gene: 9. CDR1 is SGHVS, CDR2 FQNEAQ, per germline. The CDR3 DNA sequence: TGTGCCAGCAGCTTACCCAGACAGGGGAGAGGGTTCTTC. This sequence encodes CASSLPRQGRGFF.

CDR3: CSARDRNTEAFF. The CDR3 DNA is TGCAGTGCTAGGGATCGGAACACTGAAGCTTTCTTT. The rearrangement uses TRBV20-1 and TRBJ1-1; D unclear. CDR3 length: 12 residues. Trimming took 3 bases from V and 1 from J, leaving 6 bases between them. Germline CDR1 reads DFQATT; CDR2 reads SNEGSKA (reference sequence).

As regards this clonotype: This may come from a read error, since a much larger clone is one base off. This chain joins TRBV20-1 and TRBJ2-7; perhaps D is TRBD1 or TRBD2 (7 bases each). The CDR3 sequence is 14 residues long. CDR1 and CDR2 (germline): DFQATT, SNEGSKA (reference sequence). V was shortened by 0 bases and J by 5 bases, with 14 bases between the two germline ends. The CDR3 region is CSARDPQGRDEQYF. As DNA, the CDR3 is TGCAGTGCTAGAGATCCACAGGGGAGGGACGAGCAGTACTTC.

The J gene is TRBJ1-4, the V gene TRBV6-5, with 8 positions matching TRBD1. The trim removed 5 bases at V and 10 bases at J, leaving 9 bases unmatched. This CDR3 is 14 amino acids long. Germline loops: CDR1 MNHEY, CDR2 SVGAGI. CDR3 in DNA: TGTGCCAGCAGTCATGACAGGGGTCGTCGAAAACTGTTTTTT. Residues: CASSHDRGRRKLFF.

Only a few counts were recorded for this clonotype. J is TRBJ2-3 and V is TRBV6-5; TRBD2 might be the D (6 bases). CDR1 is MNHEY and CDR2 is SVGAGI in the germline V gene. Trimming took 6 bases from V and 4 from J, leaving 17 bases between them. The CDR3 runs to 15 residues. The chain's CDR3 is CASRLTSWGADTQYF. The CDR3, as DNA: TGTGCCAGCAGATTAACCTCTTGGGGGGCAGATACGCAGTATTTT.

This clonotype was seen ten or more times. The V and J genes are TRBV6-5 and TRBJ1-1; D is uncertain. Germline V gives CDR1 MNHEY, CDR2 SVGAGI. Trimming took 7 bases from V and 1 from J, leaving 10 bases between them. The CDR3 has 13 amino acids. The chain's CDR3 is CASKYGGNTEAFF. Here the CDR3 DNA reads TGTGCCAGCAAATACGGAGGGAACACTGAAGCTTTCTTT.

This clonotype was seen many times. This chain connects TRBV29-1 to TRBJ1-1, with D unresolved. The CDR3 sequence is 14 residues long. The V end was cut by 0 bases, the J end by 2 bases, with 10 bases between. Germline lookup yields CDR1 SQVTM and CDR2 ANQGSEA. In nucleotides, the CDR3 is TGCAGCGTTGAAGAAGGTTGGGGTAACACTGAAGCTTTCTTT. Amino acids: CSVEEGWGNTEAFF. The whole variable domain, remainder taken from reference TRBV29-1 and TRBJ1-1, is SAVISQKPSRDICQRGTSLTIQCQVDSQVTMMFWYRQQPGQSLTLIATANQGSEATYESGFVIDKFPISRPNLTFSTLTVSNMSPEDSSIYLCSVEEGWGNTEAFFGQGTRLTVV.

This clonotype was detected only a few times. This chain joins TRBV29-1 and TRBJ1-2, with D perhaps TRBD1 (6 bases). Between the trimmed V and J ends, which lost 7 bases and 3 bases, there was a span of 18 bases. The germline V gene encodes CDR1 SQVTM and CDR2 ANQGSEA. The CDR3 runs to 14 residues. CDR3 amino acids: CSAQQGGRDYGYTF. For the CDR3, the DNA is TGCAGCGCCCAACAGGGAGGGCGAGACTATGGCTACACCTTC.

In its sample, this clonotype is medium-sized. The junction departs from germline at one end; a sequencing error may be responsible. V gene TRBV27 combines with J gene TRBJ2-1; a possible D gene is TRBD1 (6 bases). Germline-derived CDR1 and CDR2 are MNHEY and SMNVEV (reference sequence). The CDR3 runs to 15 residues. DNA of the CDR3: TGCACCAGCAGTTGCCCCTCGACAGGTTACAATGAGCAGTTCTTC. Translating it yields CTSSCPSTGYNEQFF.

This clonotype occurred many times. The chain links TRBV7-8 to TRBJ1-2, with D possibly matching TRBD1 (6 bases). CDR1 is SGHVS and CDR2 is FQNEAQ in the germline V gene. This CDR3 spans 15 amino acids. V lost 5 bases to trimming and J lost 7 bases, with 20 bases between them. The DNA of the CDR3 is TGTGCCAGCAGCCCCAACAGGGAAGGCGGCATTGGCTACACCTTC. It yields the protein CASSPNREGGIGYTF.

This clonotype came up many times. V and J are TRBV6-5 and TRBJ2-4, with 7 bases identical to TRBD1. The CDR3 length is 20 residues. The V and J ends lost 4 bases and 1 base, in that order; junction bases with no gene match: 19. From germline, CDR1 is MNHEY and CDR2 SVGAGI. This chain's CDR3 is CASSSSLTTDRVGAKNIQYF. CDR3 in DNA: TGTGCCAGCAGTTCATCATTAACAACCGACAGGGTGGGGGCCAAAAACATTCAGTACTTC.

The table lists this clonotype with a few counts. J is TRBJ2-1 and V is TRBV5-1, with D perhaps assigned TRBD1 or TRBD2 (6 bases each). The germline gives CDR1 SGHRS, CDR2 YFSETQ. The V end lost 4 bases, the J end lost 4 bases, and 21 bases lay between the germline ends. The CDR3 runs to 17 residues. The CDR3 coding sequence is TGCGCCAGCAGCACTCAGAGGGGGGTCGGCCTGTACAATGAGCAGTTCTTC. It translates to CASSTQRGVGLYNEQFF.

This clonotype has at least ten counts. The chain has TRBV29-1 and TRBJ2-7; no clear D gene. From germline, CDR1 is SQVTM and CDR2 ANQGSEA. Trimming removed 3 bases at V and 1 base at J, with 4 bases between. There are 11 residues in the CDR3. The CDR3 reads CSVDVSYEQYF. For the CDR3, the DNA is TGCAGCGTTGACGTGTCCTACGAGCAGTACTTC.

This chain uses TRBV5-1 with TRBJ2-4; a possible D gene is TRBD1 (5 bases). V was pared by 2 bases and J by 0 bases, with 12 bases between. The CDR3 runs to 16 residues. Germline V CDR1 and CDR2: SGHRS, YFSETQ. The CDR3 coding sequence is TGCGCCAGCAGCTTAGACAGTAAACTAGCCAAAAACATTCAGTACTTC. As protein: CASSLDSKLAKNIQYF.

The gene calls are TRBV27 and TRBJ1-1, with D possibly matching TRBD1 (6 bases). Trimming pared 5 bases from V and 4 bases from J, leaving 14 bases between. This CDR3 is 14 amino acids long. CDR1 MNHEY and CDR2 SMNVEV come from the germline V gene (reference sequence). The CDR3 nucleotides read TGTGCCAGCAGTCTCCCAGGGGCGGCCACTGAAGCTTTCTTT. Translating it yields CASSLPGAATEAFF.

This clonotype showed up many times. The chain combines TRBV6-5 with TRBJ1-2; D remains ambiguous. V was shortened by 2 bases and J by 2 bases, with 9 bases between the two germline ends. The CDR3 is 14 residues long. In germline, CDR1 is MNHEY, CDR2 SVGAGI. The CDR3 region has the DNA TGTGCCAGCAGTTACAGCCCGGGGAACTATGGCTACACCTTC. It translates to CASSYSPGNYGYTF.

The V and J genes are TRBV20-1 and TRBJ2-5; D is ambiguous. From germline, CDR1 is DFQATT and CDR2 SNEGSKA (reference sequence). This CDR3 region has 11 residues. CDR3 region: CSASIPETQYF. CDR3 nucleotide sequence: TGCAGCGCCTCCATTCCGGAGACCCAGTACTTC.

This clonotype was seen repeatedly, ten times or more. V gene TRBV5-6 combines with J gene TRBJ2-7, with D possibly TRBD1 on 6 matching bases. The CDR3 is 16 amino acids. Per the germline V gene, CDR1 is SGHDT and CDR2 is YYEEEE. V lost 3 bases and J 2 bases, leaving 18 bases between the germline ends. In nucleotides, the CDR3 is TGTGCCAGCAGCTATACAGATTTAGACAGGCCCTACGAGCAGTACTTC. Translation: CASSYTDLDRPYEQYF.

This clonotype was observed many times. V is TRBV20-1 and J is TRBJ1-1, with D perhaps matching TRBD1 (5 bases). CDR1 DFQATT and CDR2 SNEGSKA come from the germline V gene (reference sequence). V lost 6 bases, J lost 7 bases, and 21 bases lay in between. The CDR3 runs 14 residues. CDR3 residues: CSALRLAGFLEAFF. The CDR3 region has the DNA TGCAGTGCCTTAAGGCTCGCAGGGTTTCTTGAAGCTTTCTTT.

V gene TRBV27 combines with J gene TRBJ2-5; 14 nucleotides line up with TRBD2. The CDR3 contains 16 residues. Germline loops: CDR1 MNHEY, CDR2 SMNVEV (reference sequence). The J segment lost 7 bases and the V segment lost 0 bases, leaving 4 bases of the junction unmatched. The CDR3 spells CASSLSPGTSGGTQYF. In nucleotides, the CDR3 is TGTGCCAGCAGTTTATCACCGGGGACTAGCGGGGGGACCCAGTACTTC.

By share of the sample, this clonotype is medium-sized (0.01 to 0.1%). In DNA, the CDR3 is TGTGCCAGCAGCGATAACAGGGACCGCGAGCAGTACTTC. Its protein is CASSDNRDREQYF. J is TRBJ2-7 and V is TRBV11-3, with D tentatively TRBD1 (6 bases). The CDR3 totals 13 residues. The germline V and J ends were trimmed by 5 bases and 6 bases, with 14 bases remaining between them. Germline-derived CDR1 and CDR2 are SGHNT and YENEEA.

The rearrangement uses TRBV7-9 and TRBJ2-1; 8 bases agree with TRBD2. Germline V gene lookup returns CDR1 SEHNR and CDR2 FQNEAQ (reference sequence). The CDR3 extends over 16 amino acids. The V gene end was trimmed by 7 bases and the J gene end by 1 base; junction bases not matched to a gene: 9. This CDR3 reads CASTRRGGLSYNEQFF. The CDR3 DNA follows: TGTGCCAGCACGAGACGGGGGGGCCTGTCCTACAATGAGCAGTTCTTC.

This CDR3 is CASSLGHTSGGPVTQYF. The DNA of the CDR3 is TGTGCCAGCAGTCTAGGACATACTAGCGGGGGGCCGGTTACGCAGTATTTT. J is TRBJ2-3 and V is TRBV6-6, with 12 bases aligning to TRBD2. Losses at the gene ends were 5 bases for V and 8 bases for J; bases not matched to a gene: 14. CDR3 length: 17 residues. Germline CDR1 MNHNY, CDR2 SVGAGI (reference sequence).